These T cell receptor beta chains were read from a single sample in a study of T cell responses to AZD1222 COVID-19 vaccine. The data were produced by immunoSEQ multiplex PCR, yet TCRdb's version contains in-frame clones alone and is incomplete. The data contain 65,000 to 100,000 clones, roughly 86% of them singletons. The specimen was peripheral blood, collected 28 days after the second AZD1222 dose. These receptors were obtained from an adult who received the AZD1222 COVID-19 vaccine. Both conserved end residues are trimmed from each CDR3. Each record gives: CDR3 protein, CDR3 length, V gene, J gene.

ASSPSGVLNTGELF	14	TRBV2	TRBJ2-2
ASSRPAEDLYNEQF	14	TRBV18	TRBJ2-1
ASSEKAGWIGEQY	13	TRBV6-1	TRBJ2-7
ASSLGTEAF	9	TRBV7-6	TRBJ1-1
ASSQGTSGKNEQF	13	TRBV3-1/TRBV3-2	TRBJ2-1
AWSGTRLAGGIEQY	14	TRBV30	TRBJ2-7
ASSLDRWADTQY	12	TRBV27	TRBJ2-3
ASSQITGGGYT	11	TRBV5-5	TRBJ1-2
ASSFQGQPQH	10	TRBV27	TRBJ1-5
SGGQGVNEQY	10	TRBV29-1	TRBJ2-7
ASSPTPGTGEGYT	13	TRBV11-2	TRBJ1-2
ASSDSRWVQGSYEQY	15	TRBV2	TRBJ2-7
ASSRTGEETQY	11	TRBV5-1	TRBJ2-5
ASTSGTSTTNEQF	13	TRBV6-5	TRBJ2-1
SASPHRLAGHVEQY	14	TRBV20-1	TRBJ2-7
ASRRLHENTEAF	12	TRBV6-4	TRBJ1-1
ASSQDPGQGANEQF	14	TRBV4-2	TRBJ2-1
ASSLLATDTQY	11	TRBV13	TRBJ2-3
ASSVGQGLNEQF	12	TRBV5-1	TRBJ2-1
ASSPPSGRVYNEQF	14	TRBV7-2	TRBJ2-1
ASRALHSNQPQH	12	TRBV2	TRBJ1-5
ASSGTSGPSYEQY	13	TRBV10-1	TRBJ2-7
ASSPKTVWRVEPDTQY	16	TRBV14	TRBJ2-3
ASSSGGGDTGELF	13	TRBV28	TRBJ2-2
ASSLVQGGTEAF	12	TRBV7-2	TRBJ1-1
ASSQAPGRNSYEQY	14	TRBV16	TRBJ2-7
ASSPRTGIYEQY	12	TRBV27	TRBJ2-7
ASSQDPQKWETQY	13	TRBV28	TRBJ2-5
ASSRDRGLDTQY	12	TRBV18	TRBJ2-3
ASSGGPARRPGELF	14	TRBV6-1	TRBJ2-2
ASRQRQGAQQEQF	13	TRBV6-5	TRBJ2-1
AWSEDSFGTIY	11	TRBV30	TRBJ1-3
AWSVQPNEKLF	11	TRBV30	TRBJ1-4
ASSVDGYNSPLH	12	TRBV5-1	TRBJ1-6
ASSLNTEAF	9	TRBV3-1/TRBV3-2	TRBJ1-1
ASSLTSGSWGYNEQF	15	TRBV5-1	TRBJ2-1
ASGPDRGTSYGYT	13	TRBV12-5	TRBJ1-2
ASSSLATRRSYNEQF	15	TRBV4-3	TRBJ2-1
ASTTRDGRNEKLF	13	TRBV7-9	TRBJ1-4